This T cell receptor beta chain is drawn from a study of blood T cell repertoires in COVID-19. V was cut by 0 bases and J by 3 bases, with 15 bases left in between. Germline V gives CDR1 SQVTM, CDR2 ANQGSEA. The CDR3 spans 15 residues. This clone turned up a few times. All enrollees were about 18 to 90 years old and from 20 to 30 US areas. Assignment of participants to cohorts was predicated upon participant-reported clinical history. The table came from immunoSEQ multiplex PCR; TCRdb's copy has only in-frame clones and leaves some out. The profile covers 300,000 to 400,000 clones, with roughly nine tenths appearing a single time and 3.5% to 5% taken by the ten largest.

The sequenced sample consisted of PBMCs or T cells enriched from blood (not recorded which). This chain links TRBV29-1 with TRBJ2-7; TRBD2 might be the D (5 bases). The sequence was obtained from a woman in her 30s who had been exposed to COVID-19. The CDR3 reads CSVEDPLSRGYEQYF. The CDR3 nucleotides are TGCAGCGTTGAAGACCCTTTAAGCCGGGGCTACGAGCAGTACTTC.